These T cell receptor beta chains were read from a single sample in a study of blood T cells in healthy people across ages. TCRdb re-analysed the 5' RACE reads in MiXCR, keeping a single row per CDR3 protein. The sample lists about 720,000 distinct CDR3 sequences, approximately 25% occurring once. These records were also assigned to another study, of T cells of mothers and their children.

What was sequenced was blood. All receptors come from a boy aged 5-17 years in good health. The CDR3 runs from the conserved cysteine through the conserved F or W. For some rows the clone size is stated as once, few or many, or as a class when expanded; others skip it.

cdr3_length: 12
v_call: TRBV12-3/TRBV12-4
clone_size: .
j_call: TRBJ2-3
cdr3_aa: CAITLATDTQYF

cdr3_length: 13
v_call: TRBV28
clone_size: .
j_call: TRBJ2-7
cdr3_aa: CASRGRGTDEQYF

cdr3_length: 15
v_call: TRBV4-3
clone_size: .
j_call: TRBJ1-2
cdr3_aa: CASSQGELGISGYTF

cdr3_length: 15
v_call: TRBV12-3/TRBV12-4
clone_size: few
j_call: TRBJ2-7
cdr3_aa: CVSSPATGRAYEQYF

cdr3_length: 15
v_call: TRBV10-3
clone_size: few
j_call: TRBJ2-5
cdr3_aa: CAIRTGTSGEETQYF

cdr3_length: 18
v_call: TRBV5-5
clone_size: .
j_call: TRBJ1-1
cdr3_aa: CASSLAQLSPGSNTEAFF

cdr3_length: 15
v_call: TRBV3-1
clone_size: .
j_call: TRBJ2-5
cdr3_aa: CASSRKGGIQETQYF

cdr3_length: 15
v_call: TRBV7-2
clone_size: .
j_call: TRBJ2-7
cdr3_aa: CAGSSGTSGNYEQYF

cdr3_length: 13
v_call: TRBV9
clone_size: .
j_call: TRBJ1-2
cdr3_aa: CASSITGLDGYTF

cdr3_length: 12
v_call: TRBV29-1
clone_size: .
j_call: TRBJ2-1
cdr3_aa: CSVPAGGWEQFF

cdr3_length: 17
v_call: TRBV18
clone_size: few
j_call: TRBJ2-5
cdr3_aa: CASSPLMTSGSQETQYF

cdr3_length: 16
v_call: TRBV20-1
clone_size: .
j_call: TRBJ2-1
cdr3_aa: CSARIPGTGTYNEQFF

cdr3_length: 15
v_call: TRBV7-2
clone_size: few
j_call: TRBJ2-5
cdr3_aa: CASSSQQGVQETQYF

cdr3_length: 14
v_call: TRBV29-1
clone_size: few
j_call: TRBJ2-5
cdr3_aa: CSGLAALGQETQYF

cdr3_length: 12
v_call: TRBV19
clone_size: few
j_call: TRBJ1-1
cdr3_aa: CASNLGNTEAFF

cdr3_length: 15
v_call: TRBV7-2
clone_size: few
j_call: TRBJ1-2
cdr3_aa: CASSLPGGAYYGYTF

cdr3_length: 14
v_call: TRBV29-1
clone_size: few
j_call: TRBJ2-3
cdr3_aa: CSVETGSFTDTQYF

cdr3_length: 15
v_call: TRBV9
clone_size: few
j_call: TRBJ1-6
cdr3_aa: CASSGQTGWDSPLHF

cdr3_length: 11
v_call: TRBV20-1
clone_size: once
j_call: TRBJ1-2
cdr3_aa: CSARANYGYTF

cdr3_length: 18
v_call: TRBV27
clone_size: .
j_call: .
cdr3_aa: CASTTSSGGRGWYNEQFF

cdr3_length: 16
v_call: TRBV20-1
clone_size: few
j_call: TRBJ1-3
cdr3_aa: CSASPTRRVLGNTIYF

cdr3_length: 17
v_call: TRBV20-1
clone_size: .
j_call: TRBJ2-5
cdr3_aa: CSARDRGLAGIQETQYF

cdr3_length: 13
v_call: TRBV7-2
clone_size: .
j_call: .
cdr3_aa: CASSHRLVVEQYF

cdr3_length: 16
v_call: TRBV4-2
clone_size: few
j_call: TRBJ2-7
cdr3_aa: CASSQEVGTAEYEQYF

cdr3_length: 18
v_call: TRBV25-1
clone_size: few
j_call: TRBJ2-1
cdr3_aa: CASSERSVRRGGFDEQFF

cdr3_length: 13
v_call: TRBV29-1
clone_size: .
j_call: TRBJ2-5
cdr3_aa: CSVRRQAEETQYF

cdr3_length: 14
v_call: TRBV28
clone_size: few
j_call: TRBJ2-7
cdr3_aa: CASNTGGSPFEQYF

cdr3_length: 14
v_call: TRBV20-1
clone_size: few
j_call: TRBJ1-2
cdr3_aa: CSARTGQGDYGYTF

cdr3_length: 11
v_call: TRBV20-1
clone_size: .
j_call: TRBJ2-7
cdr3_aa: CSALTGYEQYF

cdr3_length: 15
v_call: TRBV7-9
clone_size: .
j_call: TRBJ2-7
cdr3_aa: CASSPTSGNSYEQYF

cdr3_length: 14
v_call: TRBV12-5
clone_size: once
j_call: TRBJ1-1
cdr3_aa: CASGLDVGYTEAFF

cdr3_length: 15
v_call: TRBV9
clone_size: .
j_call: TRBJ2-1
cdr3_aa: CASSETSGRYNEQFF

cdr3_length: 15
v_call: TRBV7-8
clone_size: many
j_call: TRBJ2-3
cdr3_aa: CASSLEARGTDTQYF

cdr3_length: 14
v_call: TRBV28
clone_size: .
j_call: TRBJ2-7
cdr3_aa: CASSFSQFPYEQYF

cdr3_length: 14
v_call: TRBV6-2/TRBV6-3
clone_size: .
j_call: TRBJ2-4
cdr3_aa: CATASGVAKNIQYF

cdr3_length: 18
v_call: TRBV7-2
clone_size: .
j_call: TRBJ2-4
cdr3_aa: CASSQEGIVPTARNIQYF

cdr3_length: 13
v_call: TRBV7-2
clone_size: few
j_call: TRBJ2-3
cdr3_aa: CASSFGESDTQYF

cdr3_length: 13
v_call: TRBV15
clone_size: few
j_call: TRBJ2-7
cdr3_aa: CATSRAYGGEQYF

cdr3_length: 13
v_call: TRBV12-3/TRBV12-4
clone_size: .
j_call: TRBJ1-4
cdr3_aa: CASSPTRREKLFF

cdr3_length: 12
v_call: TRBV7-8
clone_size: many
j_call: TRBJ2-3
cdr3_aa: CASSSGLDTQYF

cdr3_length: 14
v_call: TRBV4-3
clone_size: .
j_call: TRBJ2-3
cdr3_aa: CASSRRGASDTQYF

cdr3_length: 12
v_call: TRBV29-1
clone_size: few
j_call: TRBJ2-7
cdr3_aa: CSAGQERNEQYF

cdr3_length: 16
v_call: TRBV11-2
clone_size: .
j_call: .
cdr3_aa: CASSSAGTGVCNEQFF

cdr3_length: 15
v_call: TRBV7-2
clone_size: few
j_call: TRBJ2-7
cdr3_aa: CASSLDVRLTYEQYF

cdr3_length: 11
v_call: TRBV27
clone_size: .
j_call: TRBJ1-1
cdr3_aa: CASSSTTEAFF

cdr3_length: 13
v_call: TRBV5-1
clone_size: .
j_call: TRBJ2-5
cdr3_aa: CASSHLYQETQYF

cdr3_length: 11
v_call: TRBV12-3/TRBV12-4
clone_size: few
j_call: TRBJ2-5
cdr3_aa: CASQGQETQYF

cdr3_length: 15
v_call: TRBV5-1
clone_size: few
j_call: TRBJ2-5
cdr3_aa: CASSSGSNTGETQYF

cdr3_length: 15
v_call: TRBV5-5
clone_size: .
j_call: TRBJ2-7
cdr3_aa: CASSHPGGGPYEQYF